The rows below give T cell receptor beta chains drawn from one sample of a study of blood T cell repertoires in COVID-19. Clones were read by immunoSEQ multiplex PCR, and TCRdb kept only the in-frame ones, dropping some. Here the sample spans 350,000 or so clones, 85% to 90% being singletons. Source material: peripheral blood. The receptors come from a young man with active or convalescent COVID-19. The CDR3 runs from the conserved cysteine through the conserved F or W. A row's size may be missing; if present it is once, few, many or a size class.

v_call clone_size cdr3_aa
TRBV6-5 - CASSPAFTDTQYF
TRBV18 - CASSPPGTPYEQYF
TRBV11-2 - CASSLGSSGGFRELFF
TRBV19 - CASNRVANANSPLHF
TRBV28 - CASSLYGQIYEQYF
TRBV6-2/TRBV6-3 - CASSYLGGSDYEQYF
TRBV25-1 - CASSEYLGWGQQETQYF
TRBV10-3 - CATGTDQETQYF
TRBV4-1 - CASSQWGHAGANVLTF
TRBV7-8 - CASSAIRDSYQPQHF
TRBV28 once CASYGTGGYEQYF
TRBV7-2 - CASSPGLGNQPQHF
TRBV28 - CASSLLGQLNNEKLFF
TRBV7-6 - CASSLEGLAGAYEQYF
TRBV27 - CASSLQEWTEAFF
TRBV28 - CASSFGQGAGYGYTF
TRBV4-1 once CASSQGDRAQVGPLHF
TRBV7-9 - CASSLRTSGKQETQYF
TRBV7-9 - CASSPPIYEQYF
TRBV10-2 - CASKAPGFTEAFF
TRBV4-2 - CASSQARDKEARAFF
TRBV11-1 - CASSLKTRGRGTEAFF
TRBV6-1 - CASSDLLAAWTDTQYF
TRBV19 - CASSPRPLEAGSGYTF
TRBV9 - CASSSQGSRTEAFF
TRBV3-1/TRBV3-2 - CASSPRGWFDGNTIYF
TRBV7-6 once CASSHTENTEAFF
TRBV11-1 - CASSLERLATYNEQFF
TRBV15 - CATSRVPRTSTYNEQFF
TRBV28 once CASRPGRMEELFF
TRBV5-1 - CASSIRIGDSYNEQFF
TRBV3-1/TRBV3-2 few CASSQSGVIYEQYF
TRBV6-5 - CASSYSRADTQYF
TRBV2 - CASSDLGGGRRLNTEAFF
TRBV7-3 - CASSLELRGTEAFF
TRBV7-3 - CASSPGLAGVFEQFF
TRBV28 - CASSLAGSATNEKLFF
TRBV28 - CASSFLLGNQPQHF
TRBV4-1 - CASSQVARSGGYEQYF
TRBV27 - CASSSGTSGINEQFF
TRBV28 - CASSPGTETPETQYF
TRBV7-9 - CASSLSGGAADTQYF
TRBV18 - CASSLDRASYEQYF
TRBV4-3 few CASSQAREGPYEQYF
TRBV2 - CASSGPGQGQRNTIYF
TRBV5-6 - CASRKITGWQGSSYEQYF
TRBV6-1 - CASSEDRAGYGYTF
TRBV3-1/TRBV3-2 - CASSQQGAPTGNTIYF
TRBV3-1/TRBV3-2 - CASSLTSGRSEQYF
TRBV20-1 - CSASRQGSAFF
TRBV28 - CASRRGGGNTEAFF
TRBV30 - CAWRTGMNTEAFF
TRBV2 - CASPGQPWEFLPLHF
TRBV10-2 - CASSKGGLSETQYF
TRBV14 - CASSRIGTSGSTEQYF